Listed below are T cell receptor beta chains from one sample, sequenced in a study of blood T cell repertoires in COVID-19. Profiling relied on immunoSEQ multiplex PCR, and the TCRdb table lists in-frame clones only, not all of them. The sample carries approximately 15,000 clones, 81% recorded once. The specimen sequenced was peripheral blood. Source of these receptors: a human donor in a cohort sampled during active COVID-19. The CDR3 runs from the conserved cysteine through the conserved F or W. A D gene is named only where the DNA matches it firmly. Size is omitted from some rows. Given values are once, few, many or a class for expanded clones.

TRBV20-1	-	TRBJ1-1	TRBD1	TGCAGTGCTAGTCCGGACAGGGCCCAGAACACTGAAGCTTTCTTT	CSASPDRAQNTEAFF
TRBV6-5	-	TRBJ2-1	TRBD1	TGTGCCAGCAGTTGGGGACAGATCAGCTCCTACAATGAGCAGTTCTTC	CASSWGQISSYNEQFF
TRBV18	-	TRBJ2-3	-	TGTGCCAGCTCAGAACTAGAAGCCACAGATACGCAGTATTTT	CASSELEATDTQYF
TRBV10-3	-	TRBJ1-2	-	TGTGCCATCAGAGAACAGGCCGGGGGCTACACCTTC	CAIREQAGGYTF
TRBV5-1	few	TRBJ2-2	TRBD2	TGCGCCAGCAGCCTCCGGGGGGATCCCACCGGGGAGCTGTTTTTT	CASSLRGDPTGELFF
TRBV7-3	-	TRBJ2-7	-	TGTGCCAGCAGCTTAAATCCTACAGGGCTCGGCGAGCAGTACTTC	CASSLNPTGLGEQYF
TRBV6-2/TRBV6-3	medium-sized	TRBJ1-4	-	TGTGCCAGCAGCCCTTACAGGATTGGAGAGGATGAAAAACTGTTTTTT	CASSPYRIGEDEKLFF
TRBV15	-	TRBJ2-7	-	TGTGCCACCAGCAGCGGGAGCCCTTCCTACGAGCAGTACTTC	CATSSGSPSYEQYF
TRBV24-1	few	TRBJ2-3	-	TGTGCCACCAGTCCCAGGGGAGATACGCAGTATTTT	CATSPRGDTQYF
TRBV6-6	many	TRBJ1-4	-	TGTGCCAGCAGTTACTCCCTCTCCGAAAAACTGTTTTTT	CASSYSLSEKLFF
TRBV6-5	-	TRBJ2-7	TRBD2	TGTGCCAGCTATCGAGCGGGAGCGGTGGAGCAGTACTTC	CASYRAGAVEQYF
TRBV27	-	TRBJ2-7	TRBD2	TGTGCCAGCAGTGACGGGACTACCTACGAGCAGTACTTC	CASSDGTTYEQYF
TRBV29-1	-	TRBJ2-7	TRBD2	TGCAGCGTTTCCGGGACTAGCGTCTACGAGCAGTACTTC	CSVSGTSVYEQYF
TRBV9	-	TRBJ1-3	-	TGTGCCAGCAGCCAACAGTCCTCTGGAAACACCATATATTTT	CASSQQSSGNTIYF
TRBV18	-	TRBJ2-5	-	TGTGCCAGCTCACCACCGTCCCAGTACCAAGAGACCCAGTACTTC	CASSPPSQYQETQYF
TRBV5-4	once	TRBJ2-1	-	TGTGCCAGCAGCTCGGACAATGAGCAGTTCTTC	CASSSDNEQFF
TRBV2	-	TRBJ1-2	-	TGTGCCAGCAGTGAAGGATTCACATGGGGGGTTGATGGCTACACCTTC	CASSEGFTWGVDGYTF
TRBV6-1	-	TRBJ2-1	-	TGTGCCAGCAGTGAAGCAGTTATAAGGCACAGCTCCTACAATGAGCAGTTCTTC	CASSEAVIRHSSYNEQFF
TRBV5-6	-	TRBJ2-7	-	TGTGCCAGCAGCTTTACGAGGGGACTGAACTCCTACGAGCAGTACTTC	CASSFTRGLNSYEQYF
TRBV10-3	once	TRBJ2-7	-	TGTGCCATCGGGGGCGGGCTTCGTTACGAGCAGTACTTC	CAIGGGLRYEQYF
TRBV28	-	TRBJ1-2	-	TGTGCCAGCAGTTTAGACAGGTCCGACTATGGCTACACCTTC	CASSLDRSDYGYTF
TRBV7-3	-	TRBJ2-5	TRBD2	TGTGCCAGCAGCCCCGGGCTAGCGGGAGTTGGGGCCCAAGAGACCCAGTACTTC	CASSPGLAGVGAQETQYF
TRBV28	-	TRBJ2-2	TRBD1	TGTGCCAGCAGTCTGACAGGGGGCCATGTCACCGGGGAGCTGTTTTTT	CASSLTGGHVTGELFF
TRBV11-2	once	TRBJ2-7	TRBD1	TGTGCCAGCAGCTTAGATCTACAGGGGGCTCCCTACGAGCAGTACTTC	CASSLDLQGAPYEQYF
TRBV18	-	TRBJ2-7	TRBD2	TGTGCCAGCTCACCGGTAGCGGGAGTATTGTCCTACGAGCAGTACTTC	CASSPVAGVLSYEQYF
TRBV7-2	-	TRBJ1-5	TRBD1	TGTGCCAGCAGTCCCGGGACAGGGGTCCCTCAGCCCCAGCATTTT	CASSPGTGVPQPQHF
TRBV29-1	-	TRBJ2-3	TRBD1	TGCAGCGTTGAAGGGGACAGGGCCCCTAGCACAGATACGCAGTATTTT	CSVEGDRAPSTDTQYF
TRBV21-1	medium-sized	TRBJ2-1	-	TGTGCCAGCAGCAAAGGGACTAGCGGCTGTTATGAGCAGTTCTTC	CASSKGTSGCYEQFF
TRBV13	once	TRBJ2-3	-	TGTGCCAGCAGCTCCATCGAGCGGGTCTCTAGCACAGATACGCAGTATTTT	CASSSIERVSSTDTQYF
TRBV6-6	once	TRBJ2-1	TRBD2	TGTGCCAGCAGTCCGGGACTAGCGGGTCCCCCCTACAATGAGCAGTTCTTC	CASSPGLAGPPYNEQFF
TRBV19	-	TRBJ1-2	TRBD1	TGTGCCAGTAGCCCCTCGGAGGGACAGTTAGCCTATGGCTACACCTTC	CASSPSEGQLAYGYTF
TRBV27	-	TRBJ2-1	-	TGTGCCAGCAGTCCTCCAGGGTACCACAATGAGCAGTTCTTC	CASSPPGYHNEQFF
TRBV5-1	-	TRBJ1-1	TRBD1	TGCGCCAGCAGCTTTGGACAGGGGGGGACTGAAGCTTTCTTT	CASSFGQGGTEAFF
TRBV6-5	-	TRBJ2-7	-	TGTGCCAGCAGCCTACTTGGGGGCTTTGGAGACGAGCAGTACTTC	CASSLLGGFGDEQYF
TRBV9	-	TRBJ2-7	-	TGTGCCAGCAGCGTGGTGGGCGATTCGGACGAGCAGTACTTC	CASSVVGDSDEQYF
TRBV19	few	TRBJ1-2	-	TGTGCCAGTAGTAGTCGGGACACCGCTAACTATGGCTACACCTTC	CASSSRDTANYGYTF
TRBV14	-	TRBJ1-1	TRBD1	TGTGCCAGCAGCTCCCCGGGACAGGTCTATACTGAAGCTTTCTTT	CASSSPGQVYTEAFF
TRBV7-9	once	TRBJ2-1	TRBD2	TGTGCCAGCGCGCTAGCGGAGGTAGAGCAGTTCTTC	CASALAEVEQFF
TRBV18	-	TRBJ2-7	TRBD2	TGTGCCAGCTCACCCTCGACTAGCGGGAGCGGCGAGCAGTACTTC	CASSPSTSGSGEQYF
TRBV5-1	once	TRBJ1-2	TRBD1	TGCGCCAGCAGCTCAACCGGGACAGGGAGCGGCTACACCTTC	CASSSTGTGSGYTF
TRBV12-3/TRBV12-4	-	TRBJ2-7	-	TGTGCCAGCAGTTTGGGAGTGCTCTACGAGCAGTACTTC	CASSLGVLYEQYF
TRBV11-2	-	TRBJ2-3	-	TGTGCCAGCAGCCCTCTCGGGGGAAGCACAGATACGCAGTATTTT	CASSPLGGSTDTQYF
TRBV5-1	-	TRBJ1-2	-	TGCGCCAGCAGCCCTGACAGTTATGGCTACACCTTC	CASSPDSYGYTF
TRBV2	-	TRBJ2-7	TRBD2	TGTGCCAGCAGTGATCTAATGGGACTAGCGGGTCTGGTCGAGCAGTACTTC	CASSDLMGLAGLVEQYF
TRBV6-2/TRBV6-3	-	TRBJ2-2	-	TGTGCCAGCAGTTCTTCTCGGGGGATCACCGGGGAGCTGTTTTTT	CASSSSRGITGELFF
TRBV6-5	few	TRBJ1-5	-	TGTGCCAGCAGAAAGGGGATTGGTCATCAGCCCCAGCATTTT	CASRKGIGHQPQHF
TRBV7-2	-	TRBJ2-7	-	TGTGCCAGCAGCCCTCATGGGACAACGGGATACGAGCAGTACTTC	CASSPHGTTGYEQYF
TRBV19	once	TRBJ2-1	TRBD2	TGTGCCAGTAGTAGACTAGCTAGCTCCTACAATGAGCAGTTCTTC	CASSRLASSYNEQFF